This passage covers 29 T cell receptor beta chains from one sample sequenced in a study of T cell responses to AZD1222 COVID-19 vaccine. Here immunoSEQ multiplex PCR was the method, and the copy in TCRdb shows in-frame clones only, minus some. The sample contains 140,000 or so clones, approximately 90% of which appear only once. Material: peripheral blood, obtained 28 days after the second AZD1222 dose. These receptors were obtained from an adult who received the AZD1222 COVID-19 vaccine.

This chain connects TRBV6-5 to TRBJ2-7; no clear D gene. The V gene's germline CDR1 is MNHEY and CDR2 SVGAGI. This CDR3 is built from 14 residues. V lost 4 bases and J lost 7, with 17 bases in between. The chain's CDR3 is CASSFPGPVGEQYF. Written as DNA, the CDR3 is TGTGCCAGCAGTTTCCCCGGGCCAGTGGGGGAGCAGTACTTC.

This chain joins TRBV19 and TRBJ1-5; TRBD1 aligns across 7 bases. J gave up 2 bases and V 3 bases, and 7 bases lay outside the gene matches. The germline V gene has CDR1 LNHDA and CDR2 SQIVND (reference sequence). This CDR3 is built from 16 residues. CDR3 DNA sequence: TGTGCCAGTAGTATGGCGGGAACAGGGGGCAATCAGCCCCAGCATTTT. It is translated as CASSMAGTGGNQPQHF.

The chain couples TRBV5-6 to TRBJ2-1; D uncertain. This CDR3 is 14 amino acids long. V lost 4 bases and J 6 bases, leaving 14 bases between the germline ends. CDR1 and CDR2 from the germline V gene are SGHDT and YYEEEE. The CDR3: CASSPPPQSNEQFF. CDR3 in DNA: TGTGCCAGCAGCCCGCCCCCCCAAAGCAATGAGCAGTTCTTC.

A single count supports this clone. The chain employs TRBV20-1 and TRBJ1-1; D not resolved. This CDR3 is built from 14 residues. The germline CDR1 and CDR2 sequences are DFQATT and SNEGSKA (reference sequence). Trimming took 3 bases from V and 1 from J, leaving 12 bases between them. The CDR3 DNA is TGCAGTGCTAGTCTCAAGGGCCAGAACACTGAAGCTTTCTTT. Residues: CSASLKGQNTEAFF.

The chain links TRBV10-3 to TRBJ2-7; the match to TRBD2 covers 9 bases. Germline V CDR1 and CDR2: ENHRY, SYGVKD. This CDR3 comprises 13 residues. J lost 2 bases, V lost 4 bases, and 0 bases had no gene match. CDR3 DNA: TGTGCCATCAGTGGGACTAGCGCCTACGAGCAGTACTTC. This codes for CAISGTSAYEQYF.

This chain joins TRBV7-9 and TRBJ2-4; TRBD1 matches at 7 bases. CDR3 length: 16 residues. V lost 4 bases, J lost 0 bases, and 6 bases stayed unmatched. Germline assignment: CDR1 SEHNR and CDR2 FQNEAQ (reference sequence). The CDR3 here is CASSSTGIGAKNIQYF. The CDR3 DNA reads TGTGCCAGCAGCTCGACAGGGATTGGAGCCAAAAACATTCAGTACTTC.

The chain joins TRBV19 to TRBJ1-1; D unresolved. The germline gives CDR1 LNHDA, CDR2 SQIVND (reference sequence). The V end lost 4 bases, the J end lost 6 bases, and 15 bases lay between the germline ends. The CDR3 contains 14 residues. The CDR3 region is CASSNEESVAEAFF. Written as DNA, the CDR3 is TGTGCCAGTAGTAATGAAGAGTCCGTGGCTGAAGCTTTCTTT.

The chain uses TRBV6-1 and TRBJ2-5, with a tentative D call TRBD2 (6 bases). The CDR3 is 14 residues long. CDR1 and CDR2 (germline): MNHNS, SASEGT. Between the trimmed V and J ends, which lost 1 base and 5 bases, there was a span of 11 bases. CDR3 region: CASSEGGGWETQYF. CDR3 DNA: TGTGCCAGCAGTGAAGGGGGAGGTTGGGAGACCCAGTACTTC.

The chain recombines TRBV6-2 or TRBV6-3 with TRBJ1-5, with 7 positions matching TRBD1. The V gene's germline CDR1 is MNHEY and CDR2 SVGEGT. The V gene end was trimmed by 5 bases and the J gene end by 11 bases; junction bases not matched to a gene: 15. This CDR3 contains 15 residues. The CDR3 is CASSPQGPYLVSQHF. Written as DNA, the CDR3 is TGTGCCAGCAGTCCACAGGGGCCATATCTTGTGTCCCAGCATTTT.

This chain links TRBV5-8 with TRBJ1-3; D not resolved. The V end lost 0 bases, the J end lost 0 bases, and 7 bases lay between the germline ends. Germline lookup yields CDR1 SGHTS and CDR2 YDEGEE. CDR3 length equals 15 residues. Here the CDR3 DNA reads TGTGCCAGCAGCTTGGGCTCTAGCTCTGGAAACACCATATATTTT. The encoded protein is CASSLGSSSGNTIYF.

The rearrangement joins TRBV7-2 to TRBJ2-6; D is unclear. The CDR3 has 13 amino acids. CDR1 is SGHTA and CDR2 is FQGNSA in the germline V gene. Trimming cost V 3 bases and J 4 bases, with 4 bases left between them. The CDR3 sequence is CASSFPGANVLTF. CDR3 nucleotides: TGTGCCAGCAGCTTCCCCGGGGCCAACGTCCTGACTTTC.

This sequence joins TRBV2 and TRBJ2-3; weak D call: TRBD1 (6 bases). Germline CDR1 reads SNHLY; CDR2 reads FYNNEI. The CDR3 consists of 14 residues. Deletions cut 5 bases from V and 1 base from J, with 10 bases between. The CDR3 bases are TGTGCCAGCAGTTACAGGGTGGGCACAGATACGCAGTATTTT. Encoded protein: CASSYRVGTDTQYF.

The chain combines TRBV28 with TRBJ1-1; 8 positions match TRBD1. The CDR3 spans 15 residues. Germline CDR1 MDHEN, CDR2 SYDVKM. Trimming at V came to 5 bases and at J to 4 bases, leaving 9 bases not matched to a gene. The CDR3 bases are TGTGCCAGCAGTCCCGCAGGGGGCAGACTCACTGAAGCTTTCTTT. This sequence encodes CASSPAGGRLTEAFF. The entire variable domain, with the rest obtained from reference TRBV28 and TRBJ1-1, is as follows: DVKVTQSSRYLVKRTGEKVFLECVQDMDHENMFWYRQDPGLGLRLIYFSYDVKMKEKGDIPEGYSVSREKKERFSLILESASTNQTSMYLCASSPAGGRLTEAFFGQGTRLTVV.

The V gene is TRBV18, the J gene TRBJ2-1; tentative D call: TRBD1 (5 bases). V was shortened by 2 bases and J by 2 bases, with 10 bases between the two germline ends. The CDR3 contains 15 residues. Germline lookup yields CDR1 KGHSH and CDR2 LQKENI. CDR3 coding DNA: TGTGCCAGCTCACCATCGCAGGGCGCCTACAATGAGCAGTTCTTC. Amino acids: CASSPSQGAYNEQFF.

The CDR3 loop reads CASSVRKNNSPLHF. In DNA form, the CDR3 reads TGTGCCAGCAGTGTGAGGAAAAATAATTCACCCCTCCACTTT. The V gene is TRBV2, the J gene TRBJ1-6; D is unresolved. With 4 bases removed from V and 5 bases from J, the gap between germline ends came to 9 bases. CDR3 size: 14 residues. Per the germline V gene, CDR1 is SNHLY and CDR2 is FYNNEI. The variable domain in full, completed from reference TRBV2 and TRBJ1-6, reads EPEVTQTPSHQVTQMGQEVILRCVPISNHLYFYWYRQILGQKVEFLVSFYNNEISEKSEIFDDQFSVERPDGSNFTLKIRSTKLEDSAMYFCASSVRKNNSPLHFGNGTRLTVT.

Regarding this clone: This sample also contains other DNA sequences that code for the same CDR3. V gene TRBV4-1 combines with J gene TRBJ1-6; D not certain. The CDR3 extends over 15 amino acids. Trimming took off 4 bases at V and 0 bases at J, with 7 bases between the two ends. From germline, CDR1 is MGHRA and CDR2 YSYEKL. The CDR3 coding sequence is TGCGCCAGCAGCCCGGGGAGCTCCTATAATTCACCCCTCCACTTT. It specifies CASSPGSSYNSPLHF.

This rearrangement joins TRBV5-5 to TRBJ2-1; TRBD1 aligns across 7 bases. Germline-derived CDR1 and CDR2 are SGHKS and YYEKEE (reference sequence). Trimming at V came to 2 bases and at J to 1 base, leaving 0 bases not matched to a gene. The CDR3 runs 14 residues. CDR3 residues: CASSLQGSYNEQFF. The DNA of the CDR3 is TGTGCCAGCAGCTTACAGGGGTCCTACAATGAGCAGTTCTTC.

This sequence joins TRBV19 and TRBJ2-7, with 10 bases fitting TRBD2. This CDR3 is built from 19 residues. V was clipped by 6 bases and J by 4 bases; unmatched bases: 21. Germline loops: CDR1 LNHDA, CDR2 SQIVND (reference sequence). The chain's CDR3 is CASRAGEAPRAGGVYEQYF. The DNA of the CDR3 is TGTGCCAGTAGGGCCGGGGAAGCTCCACGAGCGGGAGGGGTGTACGAGCAGTACTTC.

This rearrangement joins TRBV7-8 to TRBJ1-1; D gene uncertain. The CDR3 has 14 amino acids. Trimming pared 5 bases from V and 5 bases from J, leaving 15 bases between. Germline lookup yields CDR1 SGHVS and CDR2 FQNEAQ. The CDR3 region has the DNA TGTGCCAGCAGCCCCCGCGGGGTTGGGACTGAAGCTTTCTTT. It encodes CASSPRGVGTEAFF.

V and J are TRBV29-1 and TRBJ2-1, with D perhaps matching TRBD2 (6 bases). Germline CDR1 and CDR2: SQVTM and ANQGSEA. The CDR3 consists of 15 residues. V lost 0 bases and J lost 5, with 14 bases in between. The CDR3 here is CSVEDFDGGNNEQFF. The CDR3 bases are TGCAGCGTTGAAGATTTCGACGGGGGAAACAATGAGCAGTTCTTC.

The V gene is TRBV28, the J gene TRBJ2-7; 9 bases line up with TRBD1. This CDR3 has 14 residues. CDR1 is MDHEN and CDR2 is SYDVKM in the germline V gene. The trim removed 7 bases at V and 3 bases at J, leaving 7 bases unmatched. The CDR3 DNA reads TGTGCCAGCACCCTGGGACAGGGTTTCTACGAGCAGTACTTC. Encoded protein: CASTLGQGFYEQYF.

This sequence joins TRBV6-5 and TRBJ2-7, with 10 bases matching TRBD1. With V trimmed by 6 bases and J by 4 bases, 6 bases remained unmatched. This CDR3 is built from 14 residues. CDR1 MNHEY and CDR2 SVGAGI come from the germline V gene. DNA for the CDR3: TGTGCCAGCAGGGTAGGGACAGGGGTTTACGAGCAGTACTTC. It codes for CASRVGTGVYEQYF.

This clone was observed a few times. V is TRBV9 and J is TRBJ2-3; no clear D. V shed 4 bases and J shed 5 bases, with 8 bases lying between them. CDR1 is SGDLS and CDR2 is YYNGEE in the germline V gene. CDR3 size: 12 residues. This chain's CDR3 is CASSPGQDTQYF. The CDR3 bases are TGTGCCAGCAGCCCCGGCCAAGATACGCAGTATTTT.

V gene TRBV19 combines with J gene TRBJ1-1; 9 bases align to TRBD1. Germline V CDR1 and CDR2: LNHDA, SQIVND (reference sequence). V was clipped by 5 bases and J by 1 base; unmatched bases: 5. The CDR3 length is 15 residues. The CDR3 DNA reads as TGTGCCAGTAGTTTCGTGGACAGGGGGAACACTGAAGCTTTCTTT. Its translation: CASSFVDRGNTEAFF.

Comment on this clone: Other DNA sequences in the same sample also yield this CDR3. As DNA, the CDR3 is TGTGCCAGCAGTTATGGGGGGGCGACCACAGATACGCAGTATTTT. Its translation is CASSYGGATTDTQYF. The V and J genes are TRBV28 and TRBJ2-3; possible D gene TRBD2, 7 bases. V was shortened by 4 bases and J by 2 bases, with 13 bases between the two germline ends. Germline V gives CDR1 MDHEN, CDR2 SYDVKM. The CDR3 loop spans 15 amino acids.

Regarding this clone: The DNA is left out, because the CDR3 cannot be placed on it with certainty; the CDR3 is given as TCRdb lists it. V gene TRBV11-2 combines with J gene TRBJ1-1; TRBD1, the D gene given by the table, was not confirmed from the DNA. Germline V gives CDR1 SGHAT, CDR2 FQNNGV. The CDR3 spans 18 amino acids, including both terminal residues. Here the CDR3 reads CASSLVFGPGALNTEAFF.

V and J are TRBV2 and TRBJ1-1; perhaps TRBD1 as D (6 bases). V lost 7 bases, J lost 1 base, and 16 bases lay in between. Per the germline V gene, CDR1 is SNHLY and CDR2 is FYNNEI. The CDR3 runs 15 residues. The CDR3 protein is CASNPRGAKNTEAFF. CDR3 bases: TGTGCCAGCAACCCCCGGGGGGCGAAGAACACTGAAGCTTTCTTT.

The chain has TRBV5-6 and TRBJ1-5; D gene unclear. Germline CDR1 SGHDT, CDR2 YYEEEE. CDR3 length: 14 amino acids. The V gene lost 1 base and the J gene lost 2 bases, with 7 bases spanning the gap. CDR3: CASSLMAGNQPQHF. In DNA form, the CDR3 reads TGTGCCAGCAGCTTGATGGCAGGCAATCAGCCCCAGCATTTT.

The chain links TRBV6-2 or TRBV6-3 to TRBJ1-2; D gene ambiguous. The CDR3 runs 16 residues. In germline, CDR1 is MNHEY, CDR2 SVGEGT. Trimming pared 3 bases from V and 0 bases from J, leaving 14 bases between. The CDR3 is CASSYSVRSANYGYTF. For the CDR3, the DNA is TGTGCCAGCAGTTATTCCGTACGGTCAGCTAACTATGGCTACACCTTC.